Shown below are 20 T cell receptor beta chains from a single sample sequenced in a study of regulatory T cells in long-lasting Graves disease (dated by TCRdb to the early 2020s). Preparation of the library involved multiplex PCR. Sequencing instrument: Illumina HiSeq 4000. To build TCR beta libraries, CDR3 regions were amplified by Arm-PCR using iRepertoire HTBI primers. TCRdb handled the public reads itself, with Q25 trimming in fastp and clone calling in MiXCR, and kept productive beta chains. When rows share a CDR3 protein, they turn into one entry using the most common DNA and genes. For this sample the table gives about 210,000 distinct CDR3 sequences, of which 15% to 20% were detected only once. Together, the top ten hold approximately 12% of the sample. This specimen's time point label, interpreted: newly diagnosed GD, antithyroid drugs for less than 3 months. RNA was extracted from PBMCs in TRIzol for both TCR sequencing and RNA sequencing.

The sample was also reused in another study, on T cells in Graves' hyperthyroidism and ophthalmopathy.

This specimen consisted of peripheral blood mononuclear cells (PBMCs), obtained at new diagnosis, from a patient treated with antithyroid drugs. Receptors were obtained from a woman aged 25-40 years with Graves disease. Donor details come from another sample of the same person, matched by shared clones.

This clonotype was observed many times. The V and J genes are TRBV20-1 and TRBJ1-6; D remains ambiguous. Trimming cost V 0 bases and J 6 bases, with 9 bases left between them. The CDR3 spans 14 residues. Per germline, CDR1 DFQATT and CDR2 SNEGSKA (reference sequence). The CDR3 coding sequence is TGCAGTGCTAGAGAGGAGGGTATTAATTCACCCCTCCACTTT. It codes for CSAREEGINSPLHF.

This clonotype was seen repeatedly, ten times or more. This sequence joins TRBV20-1 and TRBJ1-1; D possibly corresponds to TRBD1 (5 bases). Germline CDR1 DFQATT, CDR2 SNEGSKA (reference sequence). Trimming took off 4 bases at V and 0 bases at J, with 18 bases between the two ends. The CDR3 consists of 16 residues. CDR3 in amino acids: CSANPPRGHLNTEAFF. The DNA for the CDR3 is TGCAGTGCTAACCCTCCGCGAGGACATCTGAACACTGAAGCTTTCTTT.

The genes are TRBV28 and TRBJ1-5, with unresolved D. CDR3 length equals 13 residues. Per germline, CDR1 MDHEN and CDR2 SYDVKM. V shed 5 bases and J shed 6 bases, with 11 bases lying between them. The CDR3 protein is CASSVRRVQPQHF. The CDR3 DNA reads as TGTGCCAGCAGTGTGCGGCGTGTTCAGCCCCAGCATTTT. The full variable domain, completed using reference TRBV28 and TRBJ1-5, is DVKVTQSSRYLVKRTGEKVFLECVQDMDHENMFWYRQDPGLGLRLIYFSYDVKMKEKGDIPEGYSVSREKKERFSLILESASTNQTSMYLCASSVRRVQPQHFGDGTRLSIL.

In its sample, this clonotype was seen many times. The rearrangement joins TRBV12-3 or TRBV12-4 to TRBJ2-1; D tentatively reads TRBD1 or TRBD2 (5 bases each). The CDR3 is 17 residues long. Trimming cost V 3 bases and J 0 bases, with 15 bases left between them. In DNA, the CDR3 is TGTGCCAGCAGTTTGGGGCGAGGGTCCCCCTCCTACAATGAGCAGTTCTTC. Amino acids: CASSLGRGSPSYNEQFF.

At least ten counts were recorded for this clonotype. The chain joins TRBV11-2 to TRBJ2-5; 12 bases agree with TRBD2. The CDR3 covers 14 residues. After removal of 4 bases from V and 5 bases from J, the junction contained 2 bases not matched to a gene. The germline V gene encodes CDR1 SGHAT and CDR2 FQNNGV. The CDR3 DNA is TGTGCCAGCAGCTGGACTAGCGGGACGGAGACCCAGTACTTC. It yields the protein CASSWTSGTETQYF.

The table lists this clonotype with many counts. V gene TRBV7-8 combines with J gene TRBJ2-1, with 14 nucleotides matching TRBD2. The CDR3 has 16 residues. Germline-derived CDR1 and CDR2 are SGHVS and FQNEAQ. Unmatched junction bases numbered 6, after V lost 5 bases and J lost 6 bases. The CDR3 region has the DNA TGTGCCAGCAGCGCTCGACTAGCGGGAGGGGGCAATGAGCAGTTCTTC. Translated, it gives CASSARLAGGGNEQFF.

This clonotype was recorded many times. V is TRBV6-1 and J is TRBJ2-4, with D possibly matching TRBD1 (5 bases). CDR1 MNHNS and CDR2 SASEGT come from the germline V gene. V was trimmed by 7 bases and J by 0 bases, leaving 7 bases between them. CDR3 length equals 13 residues. The CDR3 here is CASIGAAKNIQYF. The DNA for the CDR3 is TGTGCCAGCATTGGGGCAGCCAAAAACATTCAGTACTTC.

This clonotype was counted a few times. The chain links TRBV9 to TRBJ1-5, with D possibly being TRBD1 (5 bases). This CDR3 contains 15 residues. Trimming left V 4 bases short and J 1 base short, with 12 bases between. Germline values: CDR1 SGDLS, CDR2 YYNGEE. The chain's CDR3 is CASSPRQKSNQPQHF. DNA of the CDR3: TGTGCCAGCAGCCCGAGACAGAAGAGCAATCAGCCCCAGCATTTT. The whole variable domain, remainder taken from reference TRBV9 and TRBJ1-5, is DSGVTQTPKHLITATGQRVTLRCSPRSGDLSVYWYQQSLDQGLQFLIQYYNGEERAKGNILERFSAQQFPDLHSELNLSSLELGDSALYFCASSPRQKSNQPQHFGDGTRLSIL.

This clonotype showed up many times. The CDR3 sequence: CASSQLTGRPNEKLFF. CDR3 DNA sequence: TGCGCCAGCAGCCAGCTAACAGGGCGGCCTAATGAAAAACTGTTTTTT. The chain employs TRBV4-1 and TRBJ1-4; possibly TRBD1 for D (6 bases). Germline loops: CDR1 MGHRA, CDR2 YSYEKL. The CDR3 length is 16 residues. V was trimmed by 3 bases and J by 3 bases, leaving 14 bases between them.

This clonotype was counted ten times or more. The J gene is TRBJ1-1, the V gene TRBV7-2; TRBD1 aligns across 7 bases. Germline CDR1 reads SGHTA; CDR2 reads FQGNSA. The CDR3 runs to 13 residues. The J segment lost 4 bases and the V segment lost 3 bases, leaving 2 bases of the junction unmatched. CDR3: CASSFDRVTEAFF. The CDR3 region has the DNA TGTGCCAGCAGCTTTGACAGGGTCACTGAAGCTTTCTTT.

This clonotype occurred many times. J is TRBJ2-7 and V is TRBV30; 7 bases align to TRBD1. The CDR3 runs to 14 residues. CDR1 and CDR2 from the germline V gene are GTSNPN and SVGIG (reference sequence). Trimming cost V 2 bases and J 2 bases; bases outside gene matches: 6. Here the CDR3 DNA reads TGTGCCTGGAGTACCCAGGGGGACCCCTACGAGCAGTACTTC. This codes for CAWSTQGDPYEQYF.

Ten or more counts support this clonotype. The rearrangement uses TRBV7-8 and TRBJ2-7; possibly TRBD1 or TRBD2 for D (5 bases each). V was shortened by 3 bases and J by 0 bases, with 18 bases between the two germline ends. The CDR3 covers 17 residues. In germline, CDR1 is SGHVS, CDR2 FQNEAQ. Here the CDR3 DNA reads TGTGCCAGCAGCTTGACACCGCCGGGACCTGGCTCCTACGAGCAGTACTTC. Its translation: CASSLTPPGPGSYEQYF.

Comments on this clonotype: The CDR3 does not end in the conserved phenylalanine or tryptophan, so this is likely a read error. The rearrangement joins TRBV5-1 to TRBJ2-6, with D perhaps assigned TRBD1 or TRBD2 (5 bases each). The germline V and J ends were trimmed by 0 bases and 2 bases, with 12 bases remaining between them. Germline V lookup: CDR1 SGHRS, CDR2 YFSETQ. This CDR3 is 17 amino acids long. Here the CDR3 reads CASSLARDVAGANVLTS. The CDR3 DNA is TGCGCCAGCAGCTTGGCCCGGGACGTAGCTGGGGCCAACGTCCTGACTTCC.

In its sample, this clonotype was seen a few times. The chain uses TRBV5-1 and TRBJ2-7; D not certain. CDR1 and CDR2 (germline): SGHRS, YFSETQ. The CDR3 length is 12 residues. V lost 3 bases and J 4 bases, leaving 8 bases between the germline ends. CDR3 in amino acids: CASSYDGYEQYF. The CDR3 DNA reads TGCGCCAGCAGCTACGACGGATACGAGCAGTACTTC.

The chain recombines TRBV14 with TRBJ1-1, with D perhaps matching TRBD1 (6 bases). This CDR3 region has 15 residues. V was trimmed by 0 bases and J by 1 base, leaving 9 bases between them. Germline values: CDR1 SGHDN, CDR2 FVKESK. The CDR3 DNA reads TGTGCCAGCAGCCAAGAGGGGGGCGCGAACACTGAAGCTTTCTTT. This codes for CASSQEGGANTEAFF.

In its sample, this clonotype was seen many times. J is TRBJ1-2 and V is TRBV28, with D perhaps matching TRBD1 (5 bases). CDR1 MDHEN and CDR2 SYDVKM come from the germline V gene. The V gene lost 3 bases and the J gene lost 5 bases, with 16 bases spanning the gap. The CDR3 contains 15 residues. The DNA of the CDR3 is TGTGCCAGCAGTTTTGGCGGTGGGGGACTATATGGCTACACCTTC. It is translated as CASSFGGGGLYGYTF.

Many counts were recorded for this clonotype. This rearrangement joins TRBV3-1 to TRBJ2-3, with D possibly being TRBD2 (7 bases). The CDR3 loop spans 14 amino acids. Germline lookup yields CDR1 LGHDT and CDR2 YNNKEL (reference sequence). V was trimmed by 1 base and J by 8 bases, leaving 13 bases between them. The CDR3 DNA is TGTGCCAGCAGCCAAGTTGCGAGGGGGGGTACGCAGTATTTT. It is translated as CASSQVARGGTQYF.

The chain's CDR3 is CASIDTRTSGDTQYF. The CDR3 nucleotides read TGTGCCAGCATCGACACCCGGACTAGCGGGGATACGCAGTATTTT. The chain has TRBV11-2 and TRBJ2-3, with TRBD2 identical over 11 bases. Germline CDR1 and CDR2: SGHAT and FQNNGV. There are 15 residues in the CDR3. With V trimmed by 7 bases and J by 6 bases, 9 bases remained unmatched.

Ten or more counts support this clonotype. The chain is built from TRBV7-9 and TRBJ2-7; a weak D match, TRBD1 (6 bases). V lost 5 bases and J 3 bases, leaving 11 bases between the germline ends. The V gene's germline CDR1 is SEHNR and CDR2 FQNEAQ (reference sequence). The CDR3 loop spans 13 amino acids. CDR3: CASSHRVGYEQYF. The CDR3 DNA reads as TGTGCCAGCAGCCACAGGGTAGGCTACGAGCAGTACTTC.

This clonotype was picked up many times. V usage is TRBV19 and J usage is TRBJ1-4; no firm D call. V dropped 3 bases and J dropped 5 bases, with 28 bases sitting between them. CDR1 and CDR2 from the germline V gene are LNHDA and SQIVND (reference sequence). The CDR3 is 20 amino acids. For the CDR3, the DNA is TGTGCCAGTAGTATTCGGTTTGGCGCGGGAGAAGGAAGAGAAAATGAAAAACTGTTTTTT. Amino acids: CASSIRFGAGEGRENEKLFF.